The T cell receptor (beta chain) described here comes from a study of T cells after yellow fever vaccination. Whole-study results and caveats: Post-booster repertoires again held most primary-vaccination clones (approximately 96% CD4, roughly 88% CD8).

This CDR3 region has 14 residues. The ends were cut back, 4 bases at V and 4 bases at J, with 11 bases in the middle. Germline assignment: CDR1 SGHDN and CDR2 FVKESK. TCRdb independently ran MiXCR on the 5' RACE reads; one entry per CDR3 protein. This table has fewer than 650,000 distinct CDR3 sequences, less than 25% appearing once. As for this clonotype: Its target is unknown.

Sample: PBMCs, taken more than 20 days after the first yellow fever vaccination. The chain joins TRBV14 to TRBJ2-1; D is unclear. This TCR was recovered from a man in his late teens or twenties who received the YFV17D yellow fever vaccine. CDR3 in amino acids: CASSPWSSYNEQFF. For the CDR3, the DNA is TGTGCCAGCAGCCCTTGGTCCTCGTACAATGAGCAGTTCTTC.